This passage covers 30 T cell receptor beta chains from one sample sequenced in a study of T cells in Graves' hyperthyroidism and ophthalmopathy. The investigators amplified TCR beta CDR3 regions from RNA transcripts. The HTBI primer set drove a first-round RT-PCR of the TCR CDR3. TCRdb independently ran MiXCR on the multiplex PCR reads; one entry per CDR3 protein. The sample shows 650,000 to 750,000 distinct CDR3 sequences, about 14% of them seen only once. Specimen: blood. The receptors derive from a young woman with Graves' hyperthyroidism.

This clonotype occurred many times. This chain uses TRBV18 with TRBJ2-1; 13 nucleotides line up with TRBD2. V lost 3 bases and J lost 9; bases outside the gene matches: 5. Germline V gene lookup returns CDR1 KGHSH and CDR2 LQKENI. The CDR3 contains 15 residues. CDR3 region: CASSPGLAGDIEQFF. CDR3 coding DNA: TGTGCCAGCTCACCCGGACTAGCGGGAGATATTGAGCAGTTCTTC.

The chain carries TRBV7-9 and TRBJ1-2; D ambiguous. V lost 0 bases and J lost 8, with 13 bases in between. CDR3 length: 14 amino acids. From germline, CDR1 is SEHNR and CDR2 FQNEAQ (reference sequence). The DNA of the CDR3 is TGTGCCAGCAGCTTAGCGGCGGATACTAAAGGCTACACCTTC. The encoded protein is CASSLAADTKGYTF.

This clonotype was detected a few times. This sequence joins TRBV5-6 and TRBJ2-1; D could derive from TRBD1 or TRBD2 (6 bases each). This CDR3 comprises 18 residues. V shed 3 bases and J shed 6 bases, with 25 bases lying between them. The germline V gene has CDR1 SGHDT and CDR2 YYEEEE. CDR3 sequence: CASSSVQGRQTVGNEQFF. The CDR3 coding sequence is TGTGCCAGCAGCTCAGTCCAGGGGAGGCAGACGGTCGGCAATGAGCAGTTCTTC.

This sequence joins TRBV13 and TRBJ2-7, with 14 bases matching TRBD2. V shed 5 bases, J shed 5 bases, and the junction held 5 bases outside the gene matches. Germline lookup yields CDR1 PRHDT and CDR2 FYEKMQ (reference sequence). This CDR3 contains 15 residues. The CDR3 DNA reads TGTGCCAGCAGCCCGGGACTAGCGGGAGTAAACGAGCAGTACTTC. It translates to CASSPGLAGVNEQYF. The entire variable domain, with the rest obtained from reference TRBV13 and TRBJ2-7, is as follows: AAGVIQSPRHLIKEKRETATLKCYPIPRHDTVYWYQQGPGQDPQFLISFYEKMQSDKGSIPDRFSAQQFSDYHSELNMSSLELGDSALYFCASSPGLAGVNEQYFGPGTRLTVT.

This clonotype has more than one count but fewer than ten. The V call is TRBV20-1, the J call TRBJ2-7, with 7 positions matching TRBD2. Germline V gene sequence: CDR1 DFQATT, CDR2 SNEGSKA (reference sequence). This CDR3 comprises 16 residues. J gave up 2 bases and V 3 bases, and 13 bases lay outside the gene matches. The CDR3 bases are TGCAGTGCTAGTGGGGGGGGGGGTGGACGTCCCTACGAGCAGTACTTC. Translation: CSASGGGGGRPYEQYF.

V is TRBV27 and J is TRBJ1-5, with a weak D call TRBD1 (5 bases). V lost 8 bases and J lost 0, with 14 bases in between. The CDR3 sequence is 15 residues long. CDR1 is MNHEY, CDR2 SMNVEV, per germline (reference sequence). CDR3 amino acids: CASATTGGSNQPQHF. The CDR3, as DNA: TGTGCCAGCGCCACGACTGGGGGTAGCAATCAGCCCCAGCATTTT.

This clonotype was recorded many times. V and J are TRBV27 and TRBJ1-1; a possible D gene is TRBD1 (6 bases). V was clipped by 5 bases and J by 4 bases, with 26 bases between them. Germline V CDR1 and CDR2: MNHEY, SMNVEV (reference sequence). There are 18 residues in the CDR3. DNA of the CDR3: TGTGCCAGCAGTCCACACCGACAGATGCTCCTAGGGGGCACTGAAGCTTTCTTT. Translated: CASSPHRQMLLGGTEAFF.

This clonotype was recorded many times. V and J are TRBV11-2 and TRBJ2-3; 13 bases map to TRBD2. Germline lookup yields CDR1 SGHAT and CDR2 FQNNGV. With 4 bases clipped from V and 6 bases from J, the junction kept 22 bases outside the gene matches. The CDR3 extends over 21 amino acids. CDR3 sequence (DNA): TGTGCCAGCAGCTCACCTCGACCCCCCACCTATACTAGCGGGAGGGGGGATACGCAGTATTTT. This sequence encodes CASSSPRPPTYTSGRGDTQYF.

V usage is TRBV6-1 and J usage is TRBJ2-5; 7 nucleotides line up with TRBD2. The V gene end was trimmed by 6 bases and the J gene end by 2 bases; junction bases not matched to a gene: 9. The CDR3 covers 15 residues. Germline V gene lookup returns CDR1 MNHNS and CDR2 SASEGT. CDR3 DNA sequence: TGTGCCAGCAGACCAGAACCGGGACTACAAGAGACCCAGTACTTC. Its protein is CASRPEPGLQETQYF.

The chain carries TRBV29-1 and TRBJ2-3; TRBD2 matches 15 bases. The germline V gene encodes CDR1 SQVTM and CDR2 ANQGSEA. The V gene end was trimmed by 6 bases and the J gene end by 4 bases; junction bases not matched to a gene: 5. CDR3 length: 15 amino acids. CDR3 in DNA: TGCAGCGTCCTCGGACTAGCGGGAGGGCCAGATACGCAGTATTTT. The encoded protein is CSVLGLAGGPDTQYF.

The rearrangement joins TRBV4-1 to TRBJ2-7, with D tentatively TRBD1 (6 bases). Per germline, CDR1 MGHRA and CDR2 YSYEKL. This CDR3 spans 14 amino acids. The V end lost 0 bases, the J end lost 7 bases, and 13 bases lay between the germline ends. The CDR3 DNA follows: TGCGCCAGCAGCCAAGATGCAACAGGGCGTGAGCAGTACTTC. Amino acids: CASSQDATGREQYF.

Worth noting for this clonotype: A much larger clone sits a single nucleotide away, making a read error possible. The final CDR3 position lacks the conserved phenylalanine or tryptophan, pointing to a likely read error. V gene TRBV20-1 combines with J gene TRBJ1-5, with a tentative D call TRBD1 (6 bases). Trimming took 1 base from V and 3 from J, leaving 16 bases between them. The CDR3 is 16 residues long. In germline, CDR1 is DFQATT, CDR2 SNEGSKA (reference sequence). CDR3 sequence (DNA): TGCAGTGCTAGAGTCTGGGGGCAGGGCGCCAATCAGCCCCAGCATTTA. Protein: CSARVWGQGANQPQHL.

J is TRBJ2-7 and V is TRBV7-8; TRBD2 aligns across 12 bases. The CDR3 is 18 amino acids. V shed 3 bases, J shed 4 bases, and the junction held 13 bases outside the gene matches. CDR1 SGHVS and CDR2 FQNEAQ come from the germline V gene. The CDR3 is CASSFGGLAGGPGYEQYF. The CDR3 DNA is TGTGCCAGCAGCTTCGGAGGGCTAGCGGGAGGGCCGGGGTACGAGCAGTACTTC.

V usage is TRBV28 and J usage is TRBJ1-5; D is perhaps TRBD1 (5 bases). Per the germline V gene, CDR1 is MDHEN and CDR2 is SYDVKM. Trimming left V 6 bases short and J 11 bases short, with 23 bases between. The CDR3 runs to 15 residues. In DNA, the CDR3 is TGTGCCAGCAGCTCCTCCGGGACTACGGTCAGGGCCCAGCATTTT. This gives the protein CASSSSGTTVRAQHF.

This clonotype was counted ten times or more. The V and J genes are TRBV20-1 and TRBJ2-3; TRBD2 aligns across 8 bases. This CDR3 spans 14 amino acids. Unmatched junction bases numbered 7, after V lost 6 bases and J lost 2 bases. Germline CDR1 is DFQATT and CDR2 is SNEGSKA (reference sequence). CDR3 bases: TGCAGTGCCTCGACTAGCGTACTCACAGATACGCAGTATTTT. Amino acid sequence: CSASTSVLTDTQYF.

The rearrangement joins TRBV7-2 to TRBJ2-2, with a possible D match to TRBD2 (6 bases). There are 14 residues in the CDR3. Trimming took off 6 bases at V and 7 bases at J, with 15 bases between the two ends. The V gene's germline CDR1 is SGHTA and CDR2 FQGNSA. Written as DNA, the CDR3 is TGTGCCAGCAGTATAGCAGGAGGGATCGGGGAGCTGTTTTTT. This sequence encodes CASSIAGGIGELFF.

Only a few counts were recorded for this clonotype. The chain uses TRBV6-2 or TRBV6-3 and TRBJ2-7; D is undetermined. The CDR3 totals 13 residues. Trimming pared 0 bases from V and 3 bases from J, leaving 6 bases between. Per the germline V gene, CDR1 is MNHEY and CDR2 is SVGEGT. This CDR3 reads CASSYSGNYEQYF. CDR3 DNA sequence: TGTGCCAGCAGTTACTCAGGGAACTACGAGCAGTACTTC.

The rearrangement links TRBV4-1 to TRBJ2-7, with D perhaps being TRBD1 or TRBD2 (6 bases each). Trimming shortened V by 1 base and J by 2 bases, and 18 bases separated the two germline ends. Germline CDR1 reads MGHRA; CDR2 reads YSYEKL. The CDR3 loop spans 17 amino acids. As DNA, the CDR3 is TGCGCCAGCAGCCAAGGAGGAGGGGGAAGCCCCCCCTACGAGCAGTACTTC. As protein: CASSQGGGGSPPYEQYF.

This clonotype has a count of ten or more. This chain joins TRBV2 and TRBJ2-7; tentatively, D is TRBD1 (7 bases). Trimming left V 7 bases short and J 0 bases short, with 16 bases between. Germline lookup yields CDR1 SNHLY and CDR2 FYNNEI. This CDR3 has 15 residues. DNA for the CDR3: TGTGCCAGCATCCCCAGGGGGGTCATCTCCTACGAGCAGTACTTC. As protein: CASIPRGVISYEQYF. The complete variable domain, with remaining parts taken from reference TRBV2 and TRBJ2-7, reads EPEVTQTPSHQVTQMGQEVILRCVPISNHLYFYWYRQILGQKVEFLVSFYNNEISEKSEIFDDQFSVERPDGSNFTLKIRSTKLEDSAMYFCASIPRGVISYEQYFGPGTRLTVT.

This clonotype was seen more than once but under ten times. This sequence joins TRBV27 and TRBJ2-7; the D gene could be TRBD1 or TRBD2 (5 bases each). The CDR3 totals 17 residues. From germline, CDR1 is MNHEY and CDR2 SMNVEV (reference sequence). The V and J ends lost 4 bases and 6 bases respectively, with 25 bases between them. CDR3 coding DNA: TGTGCCAGCAGTTACCTCGGGGCAGAGGGACCATCCCTCGAGCAGTACTTC. Amino acids: CASSYLGAEGPSLEQYF.

This clonotype has a handful of counts. This sequence joins TRBV29-1 and TRBJ2-7, with unresolved D. V lost 0 bases and J 2 bases, leaving 5 bases between the germline ends. The germline gives CDR1 SQVTM, CDR2 ANQGSEA. The CDR3 has 12 residues. This CDR3 reads CSVEDWAYEQYF. The CDR3 nucleotides read TGCAGCGTTGAAGATTGGGCCTACGAGCAGTACTTC.

This clonotype was recorded many times. The V and J genes are TRBV28 and TRBJ2-5; D might be TRBD2 (6 bases). The CDR3 extends over 14 amino acids. Germline V gives CDR1 MDHEN, CDR2 SYDVKM. Trimming left V 6 bases short and J 5 bases short, with 16 bases between. The CDR3 coding sequence is TGTGCCAGCAGCACCGCCGGGGGAGGCGAGACCCAGTACTTC. Translating gives CASSTAGGGETQYF.

The table lists this clonotype with a few counts. V gene TRBV5-1 combines with J gene TRBJ1-1; D is ambiguous. Trimming cost V 0 bases and J 0 bases, with 6 bases left between them. Germline V gene data show CDR1 as SGHRS and CDR2 as YFSETQ. This CDR3 contains 14 residues. CDR3 DNA: TGCGCCAGCAGCTTGGAGACCCTGAACACTGAAGCTTTCTTT. Translation gives CASSLETLNTEAFF.

The chain couples TRBV27 to TRBJ2-6; D is unclear. The CDR3 is 19 residues long. The V gene's germline CDR1 is MNHEY and CDR2 SMNVEV (reference sequence). V dropped 4 bases and J dropped 0 bases, with 19 bases sitting between them. CDR3 sequence: CASSSYDIKKSSGANVLTF. The CDR3 DNA follows: TGTGCCAGCAGTTCGTACGACATTAAAAAAAGCTCTGGGGCCAACGTCCTGACTTTC.

This sequence joins TRBV19 and TRBJ2-2; no definite D call. Trimming took off 7 bases at V and 4 bases at J, with 7 bases between the two ends. Germline V CDR1 and CDR2: LNHDA, SQIVND (reference sequence). The CDR3 spans 12 residues. CDR3 nucleotides: TGTGCCAGTAACCACCGCACCGGGGAGCTGTTTTTT. It yields the protein CASNHRTGELFF. Based on the CDR3 plus reference TRBV19 and TRBJ2-2, the full variable domain is DGGITQSPKYLFRKEGQNVTLSCEQNLNHDAMYWYRQDPGQGLRLIYYSQIVNDFQKGDIAEGYSVSREKKESFPLTVTSAQKNPTAFYLCASNHRTGELFFGEGSRLTVL.

The sample holds many counts of this clonotype. The chain couples TRBV5-1 to TRBJ2-1, with TRBD2 matching 13 bases. J gave up 6 bases and V 0 bases, and 6 bases lay outside the gene matches. CDR1 SGHRS and CDR2 YFSETQ come from the germline V gene. The length of the CDR3 is 17 residues. The CDR3: CASSLETSGRKINEQFF. CDR3 bases: TGCGCCAGCAGCTTGGAGACTAGCGGGAGGAAAATCAATGAGCAGTTCTTC.

At least ten counts were recorded for this clonotype. The chain joins TRBV30 to TRBJ1-1; perhaps TRBD1 as D (6 bases). From germline, CDR1 is GTSNPN and CDR2 SVGIG (reference sequence). The ends were cut back, 3 bases at V and 1 base at J, with 9 bases in the middle. The CDR3 spans 13 residues. The CDR3 DNA reads as TGTGCCTGGAGGAGGGGACAGAACACTGAAGCTTTCTTT. Protein product: CAWRRGQNTEAFF.

This clonotype was detected many times. The chain couples TRBV12-5 to TRBJ2-1, with TRBD2 as a possible D gene (6 bases). Germline CDR1 and CDR2: LGHNT and FRNRAP. V was trimmed by 1 base and J by 3 bases, leaving 13 bases between them. The CDR3 spans 16 residues. CDR3 in amino acids: CASGLATGTLYNEQFF. For the CDR3, the DNA is TGTGCTAGTGGTTTGGCTACCGGGACTCTCTACAATGAGCAGTTCTTC.

This rearrangement joins TRBV25-1 to TRBJ2-5; D may be TRBD2 (6 bases). The CDR3 loop spans 13 amino acids. Germline assignment: CDR1 MGHDK and CDR2 SYGVNS. Trimming removed 4 bases from V and 4 bases from J, with 10 bases in between. The CDR3 coding sequence is TGTGCCAGCAGTGCCGCGGGGACAGAGACCCAGTACTTC. Its translation: CASSAAGTETQYF.

The sample holds many counts of this clonotype. The chain couples TRBV6-2 or TRBV6-3 to TRBJ2-1, with TRBD1 matching 8 bases. The CDR3 runs 14 residues. Germline lookup yields CDR1 MNHEY and CDR2 SVGEGT. Losses at the gene ends were 4 bases for V and 8 bases for J; bases not matched to a gene: 7. The DNA for the CDR3 is TGTGCCAGCAGTTTAACTACAGGGGGACATGAGCAGTTCTTC. This codes for CASSLTTGGHEQFF.